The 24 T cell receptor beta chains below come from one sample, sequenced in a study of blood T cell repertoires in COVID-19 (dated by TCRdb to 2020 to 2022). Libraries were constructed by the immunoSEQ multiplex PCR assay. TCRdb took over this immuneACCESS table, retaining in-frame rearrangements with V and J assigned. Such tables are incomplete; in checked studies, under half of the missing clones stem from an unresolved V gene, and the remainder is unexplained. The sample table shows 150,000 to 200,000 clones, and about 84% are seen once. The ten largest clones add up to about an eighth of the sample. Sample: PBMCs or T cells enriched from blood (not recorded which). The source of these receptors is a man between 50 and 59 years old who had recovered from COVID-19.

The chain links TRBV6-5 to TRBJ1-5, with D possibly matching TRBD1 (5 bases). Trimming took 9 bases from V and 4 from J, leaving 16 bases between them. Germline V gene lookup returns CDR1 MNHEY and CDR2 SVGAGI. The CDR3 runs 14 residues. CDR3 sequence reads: CASWGGGWNQPQHF. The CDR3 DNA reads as TGTGCCAGTTGGGGCGGGGGATGGAATCAGCCCCAGCATTTT.

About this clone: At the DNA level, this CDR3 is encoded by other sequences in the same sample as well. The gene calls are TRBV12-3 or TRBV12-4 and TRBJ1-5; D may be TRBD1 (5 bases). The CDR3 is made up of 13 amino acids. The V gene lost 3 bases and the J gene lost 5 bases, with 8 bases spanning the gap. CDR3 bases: TGTGCCAGCAGTTTCCGGGGGGATCAGCCCCAGCATTTT. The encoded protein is CASSFRGDQPQHF.

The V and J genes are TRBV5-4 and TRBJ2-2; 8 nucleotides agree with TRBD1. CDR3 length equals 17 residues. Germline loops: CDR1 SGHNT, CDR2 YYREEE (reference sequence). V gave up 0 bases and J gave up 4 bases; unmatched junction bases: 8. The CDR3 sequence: CASSLGAGGYGTGELFF. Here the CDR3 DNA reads TGTGCCAGCAGCTTGGGAGCAGGGGGCTATGGCACCGGGGAGCTGTTTTTT.

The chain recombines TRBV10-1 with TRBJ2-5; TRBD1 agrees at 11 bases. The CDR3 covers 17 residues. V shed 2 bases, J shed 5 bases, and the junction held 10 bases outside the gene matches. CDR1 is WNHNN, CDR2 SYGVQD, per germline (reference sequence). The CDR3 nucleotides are TGCGCCAGCAGTGAGCCGGGGACAGGGGGAGGAGTGGAGACCCAGTACTTC. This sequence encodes CASSEPGTGGGVETQYF.

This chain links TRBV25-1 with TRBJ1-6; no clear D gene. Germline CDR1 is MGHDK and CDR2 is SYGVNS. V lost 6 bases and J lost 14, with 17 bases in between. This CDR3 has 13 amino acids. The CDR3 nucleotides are TGTGCCAGCAGGAACTCAAGTGGTATATCCCTCCACTTT. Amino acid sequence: CASRNSSGISLHF.

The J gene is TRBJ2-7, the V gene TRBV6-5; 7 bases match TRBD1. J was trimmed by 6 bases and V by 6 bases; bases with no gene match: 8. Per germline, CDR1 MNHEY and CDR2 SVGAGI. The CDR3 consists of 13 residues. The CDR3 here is CASRTGTALEQYF. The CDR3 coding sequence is TGTGCCAGCAGGACGGGGACAGCCCTCGAGCAGTACTTC.

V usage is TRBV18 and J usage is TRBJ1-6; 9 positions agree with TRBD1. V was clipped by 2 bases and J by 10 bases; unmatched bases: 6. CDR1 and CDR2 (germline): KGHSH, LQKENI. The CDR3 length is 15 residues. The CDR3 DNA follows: TGTGCCAGCTCACCAGGGACAGGGCAGGGCTCACCCCTCCACTTT. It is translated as CASSPGTGQGSPLHF.

The CDR3 spells CASSLGGTTEAFF. For the CDR3, the DNA is TGTGCCAGCAGCCTCGGCGGGACTACCGAAGCTTTCTTT. The gene calls are TRBV11-2 and TRBJ1-1; D possibly corresponds to TRBD1 (5 bases). This CDR3 contains 13 residues. The V gene's germline CDR1 is SGHAT and CDR2 FQNNGV. With 5 bases removed from V and 8 bases from J, the gap between germline ends came to 15 bases. The full variable domain, completed using reference TRBV11-2 and TRBJ1-1, is EAGVAQSPRYKIIEKRQSVAFWCNPISGHATLYWYQQILGQGPKLLIQFQNNGVVDDSQLPKDRFSAERLKGVDSTLKIQPAKLEDSAVYLCASSLGGTTEAFFGQGTRLTVV.

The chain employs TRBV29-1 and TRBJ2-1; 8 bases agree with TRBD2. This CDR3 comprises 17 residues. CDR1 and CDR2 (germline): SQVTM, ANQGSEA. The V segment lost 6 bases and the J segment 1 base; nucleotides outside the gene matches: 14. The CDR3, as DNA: TGCAGCGTACGGCGGGGGGCCCAATCCCGGTCCTACAATGAGCAGTTCTTC. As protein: CSVRRGAQSRSYNEQFF.

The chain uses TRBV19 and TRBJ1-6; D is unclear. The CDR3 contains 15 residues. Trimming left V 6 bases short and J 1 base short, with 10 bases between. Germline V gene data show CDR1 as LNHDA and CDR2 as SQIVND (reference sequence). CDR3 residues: CASRGGSSYNSPLHF. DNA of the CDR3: TGTGCCAGTAGAGGCGGATCTTCCTATAATTCACCCCTCCACTTT.

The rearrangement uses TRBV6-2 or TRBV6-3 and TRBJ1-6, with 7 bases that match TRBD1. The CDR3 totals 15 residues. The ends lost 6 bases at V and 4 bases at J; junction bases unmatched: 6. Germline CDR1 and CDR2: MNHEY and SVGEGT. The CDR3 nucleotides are TGTGCCAGCAGCGACCGGGACAGATATAATTCACCCCTCCACTTT. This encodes CASSDRDRYNSPLHF.

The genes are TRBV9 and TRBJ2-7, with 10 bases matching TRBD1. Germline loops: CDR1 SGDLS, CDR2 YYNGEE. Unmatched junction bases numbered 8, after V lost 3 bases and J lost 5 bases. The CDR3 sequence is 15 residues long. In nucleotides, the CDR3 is TGTGCCAGCAGCGCTACCGGGACAGGGGTCCACGAGCAGTACTTC. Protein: CASSATGTGVHEQYF.

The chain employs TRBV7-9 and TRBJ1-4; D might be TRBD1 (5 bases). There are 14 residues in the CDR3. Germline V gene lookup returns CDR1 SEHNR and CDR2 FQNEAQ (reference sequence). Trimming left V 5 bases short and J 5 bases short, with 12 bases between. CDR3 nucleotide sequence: TGTGCCAGCAGCCAGGGTTTCAAGAATGAAAAACTGTTTTTT. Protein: CASSQGFKNEKLFF.

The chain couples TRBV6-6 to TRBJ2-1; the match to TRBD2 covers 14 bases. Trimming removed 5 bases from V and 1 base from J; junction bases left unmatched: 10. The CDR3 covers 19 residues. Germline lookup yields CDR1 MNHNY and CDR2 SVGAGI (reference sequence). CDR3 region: CASSLQPRLAGGSYNEQFF. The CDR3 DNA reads TGTGCCAGCAGTCTCCAGCCGAGACTAGCGGGGGGGTCCTACAATGAGCAGTTCTTC.

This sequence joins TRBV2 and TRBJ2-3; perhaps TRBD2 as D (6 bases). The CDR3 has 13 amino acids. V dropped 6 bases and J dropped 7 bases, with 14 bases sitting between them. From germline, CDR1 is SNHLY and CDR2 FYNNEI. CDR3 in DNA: TGTGCCAGCAGGGGGGACGGAGGGAATACGCAGTATTTT. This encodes CASRGDGGNTQYF.

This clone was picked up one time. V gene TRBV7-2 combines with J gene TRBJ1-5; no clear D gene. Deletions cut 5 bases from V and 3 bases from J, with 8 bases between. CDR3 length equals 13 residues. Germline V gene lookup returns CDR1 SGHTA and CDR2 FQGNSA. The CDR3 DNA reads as TGTGCCAGCAGCCCCGACTTCAATCAGCCCCAGCATTTT. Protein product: CASSPDFNQPQHF.

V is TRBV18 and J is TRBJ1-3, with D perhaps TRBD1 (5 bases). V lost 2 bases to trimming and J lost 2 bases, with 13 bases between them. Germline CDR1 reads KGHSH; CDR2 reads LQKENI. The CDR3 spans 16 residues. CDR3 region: CASSPSSGGAGNTIYF. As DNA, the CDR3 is TGTGCCAGCTCACCAAGTTCCGGGGGAGCTGGAAACACCATATATTTT.

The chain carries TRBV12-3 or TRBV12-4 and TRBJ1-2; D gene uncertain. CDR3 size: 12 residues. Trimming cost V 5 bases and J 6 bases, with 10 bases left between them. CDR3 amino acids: CASSPDLDGYTF. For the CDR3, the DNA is TGTGCCAGCAGTCCAGACTTGGATGGCTACACCTTC.

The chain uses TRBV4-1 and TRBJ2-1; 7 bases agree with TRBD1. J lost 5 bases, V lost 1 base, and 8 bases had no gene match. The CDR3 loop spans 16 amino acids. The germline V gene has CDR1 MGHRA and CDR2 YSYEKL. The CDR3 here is CASSQVQGVGDNEQFF. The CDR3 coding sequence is TGCGCCAGCAGCCAAGTTCAGGGGGTCGGAGACAATGAGCAGTTCTTC.

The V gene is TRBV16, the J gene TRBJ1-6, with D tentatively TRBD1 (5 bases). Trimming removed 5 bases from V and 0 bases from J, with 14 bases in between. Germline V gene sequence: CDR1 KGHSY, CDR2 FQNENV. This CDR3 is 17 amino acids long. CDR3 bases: TGTGCCAGCAGCTACTCCCAGGGATACTCCTATAATTCACCCCTCCACTTT. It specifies CASSYSQGYSYNSPLHF.

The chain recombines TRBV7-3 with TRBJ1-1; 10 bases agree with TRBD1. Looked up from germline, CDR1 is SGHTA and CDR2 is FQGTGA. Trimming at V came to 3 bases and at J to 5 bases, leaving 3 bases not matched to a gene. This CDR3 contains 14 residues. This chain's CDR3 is CASSLGQGRTEAFF. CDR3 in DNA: TGTGCCAGCAGCTTGGGACAGGGGAGGACTGAAGCTTTCTTT. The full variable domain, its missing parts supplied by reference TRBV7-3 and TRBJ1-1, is GAGVSQTPSNKVTEKGKYVELRCDPISGHTALYWYRQSLGQGPEFLIYFQGTGAADDSGLPNDRFFAVRPEGSVSTLKIQRTERGDSAVYLCASSLGQGRTEAFFGQGTRLTVV.

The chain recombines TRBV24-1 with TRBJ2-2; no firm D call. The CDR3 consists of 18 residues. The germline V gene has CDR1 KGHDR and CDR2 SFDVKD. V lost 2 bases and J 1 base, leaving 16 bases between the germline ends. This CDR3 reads CATSDSILVLENTGELFF. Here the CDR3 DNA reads TGTGCCACCAGTGATTCGATTCTAGTATTGGAGAACACCGGGGAGCTGTTTTTT.

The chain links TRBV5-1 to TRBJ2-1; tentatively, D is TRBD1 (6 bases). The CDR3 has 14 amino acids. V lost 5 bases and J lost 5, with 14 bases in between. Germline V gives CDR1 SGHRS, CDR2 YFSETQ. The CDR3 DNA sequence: TGCGCCAGCAGTGTCTGGGGGCCAAACAATGAGCAGTTCTTC. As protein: CASSVWGPNNEQFF.

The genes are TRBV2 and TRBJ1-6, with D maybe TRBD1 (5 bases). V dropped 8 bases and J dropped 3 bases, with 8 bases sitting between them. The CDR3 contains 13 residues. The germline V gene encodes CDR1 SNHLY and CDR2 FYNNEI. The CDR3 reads CASEDIYNSPLHF. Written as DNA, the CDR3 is TGTGCCAGCGAGGACATCTATAATTCACCCCTCCACTTT.